This T cell receptor beta chain emerged from a study of T cell responses to AZD1222 COVID-19 vaccine. V lost 4 bases and J lost 6, with 20 bases in between. The CDR3 length is 15 residues. Germline assignment: CDR1 SGHDT and CDR2 YYEEEE. Produced via immunoSEQ multiplex PCR; TCRdb's table is partial and in-frame only. The sample has 200,000 or so clones; roughly 92% are singletons. The sequences come from peripheral blood, collected 28 days after the second AZD1222 dose. The source of this sequence is an adult who received the AZD1222 COVID-19 vaccine. V usage is TRBV5-6 and J usage is TRBJ2-7; D is perhaps TRBD1 (6 bases). The CDR3 DNA reads TGTGCCAGCAGCCCCCCGCCCAGAATCAGGGGCGAGCAGTACTTC. Its translation is CASSPPPRIRGEQYF.